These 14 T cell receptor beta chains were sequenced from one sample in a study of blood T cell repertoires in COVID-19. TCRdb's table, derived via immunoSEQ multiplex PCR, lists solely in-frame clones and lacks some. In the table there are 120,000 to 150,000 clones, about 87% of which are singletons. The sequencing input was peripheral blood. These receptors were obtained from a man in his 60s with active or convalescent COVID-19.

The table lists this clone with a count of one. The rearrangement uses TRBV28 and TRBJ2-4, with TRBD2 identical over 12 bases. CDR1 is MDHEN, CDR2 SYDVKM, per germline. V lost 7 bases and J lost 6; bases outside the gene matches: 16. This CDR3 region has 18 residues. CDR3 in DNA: TGTGCCAGCACCTCATCCCGTCTAGCGGGAGGGCCGCGAAACATTCAGTACTTC. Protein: CASTSSRLAGGPRNIQYF. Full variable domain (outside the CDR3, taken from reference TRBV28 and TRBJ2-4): DVKVTQSSRYLVKRTGEKVFLECVQDMDHENMFWYRQDPGLGLRLIYFSYDVKMKEKGDIPEGYSVSREKKERFSLILESASTNQTSMYLCASTSSRLAGGPRNIQYFGAGTRLSVL.

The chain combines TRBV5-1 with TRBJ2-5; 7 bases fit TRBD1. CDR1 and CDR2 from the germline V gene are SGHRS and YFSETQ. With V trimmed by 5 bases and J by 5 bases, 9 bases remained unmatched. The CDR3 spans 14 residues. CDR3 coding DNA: TGCGCCAGCAGGAAGCCAGGGGGTGGTGAGACCCAGTACTTC. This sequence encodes CASRKPGGGETQYF.

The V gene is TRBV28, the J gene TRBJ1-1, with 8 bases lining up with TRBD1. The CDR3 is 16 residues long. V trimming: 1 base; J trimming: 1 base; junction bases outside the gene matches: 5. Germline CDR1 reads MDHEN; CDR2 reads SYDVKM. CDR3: CASSLSGGWKNTEAFF. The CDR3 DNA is TGTGCCAGCAGTTTATCAGGGGGCTGGAAGAACACTGAAGCTTTCTTT.

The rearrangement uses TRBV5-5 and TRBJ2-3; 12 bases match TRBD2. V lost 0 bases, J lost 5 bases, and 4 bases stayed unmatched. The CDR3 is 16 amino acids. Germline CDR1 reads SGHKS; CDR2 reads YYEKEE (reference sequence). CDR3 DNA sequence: TGTGCCAGCAGCTTGGTGGCTAGCGGGAGGGTAGATACGCAGTATTTT. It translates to CASSLVASGRVDTQYF. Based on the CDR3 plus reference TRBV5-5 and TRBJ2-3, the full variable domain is DAGVTQSPTHLIKTRGQQVTLRCSPISGHKSVSWYQQVLGQGPQFIFQYYEKEERGRGNFPDRFSARQFPNYSSELNVNALLLGDSALYLCASSLVASGRVDTQYFGPGTRLTVL.

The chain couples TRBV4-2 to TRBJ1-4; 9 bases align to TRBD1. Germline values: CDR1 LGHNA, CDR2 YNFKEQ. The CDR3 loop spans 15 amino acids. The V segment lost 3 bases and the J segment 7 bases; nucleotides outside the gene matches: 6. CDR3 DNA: TGTGCCAGCAGCCACCCGGACAGGGGCGGTGAAAAACTGTTTTTT. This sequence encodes CASSHPDRGGEKLFF.

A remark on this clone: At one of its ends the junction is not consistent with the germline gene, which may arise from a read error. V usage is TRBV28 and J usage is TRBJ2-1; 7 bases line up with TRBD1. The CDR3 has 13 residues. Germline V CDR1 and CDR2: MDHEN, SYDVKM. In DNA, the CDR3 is TGTGCCAGCAGTCGCACTCAGGACAGGTTCGGGATCTTC. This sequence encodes CASSRTQDRFGIF. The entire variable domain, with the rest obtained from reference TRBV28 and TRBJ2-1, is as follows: DVKVTQSSRYLVKRTGEKVFLECVQDMDHENMFWYRQDPGLGLRLIYFSYDVKMKEKGDIPEGYSVSREKKERFSLILESASTNQTSMYLCASSRTQDRFGIFGPGTRLTVL.

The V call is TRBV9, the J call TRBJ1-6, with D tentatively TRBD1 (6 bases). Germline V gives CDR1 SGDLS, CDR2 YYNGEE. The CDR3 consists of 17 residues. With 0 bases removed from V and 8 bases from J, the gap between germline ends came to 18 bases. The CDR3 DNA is TGTGCCAGCAGCGTAGCCGCGCGGGGGCGTGTGGATTCACCCCTCCACTTT. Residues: CASSVAARGRVDSPLHF.

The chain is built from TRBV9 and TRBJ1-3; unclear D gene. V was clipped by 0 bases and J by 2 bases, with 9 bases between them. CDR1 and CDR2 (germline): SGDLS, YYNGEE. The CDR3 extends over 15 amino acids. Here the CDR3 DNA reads TGTGCCAGCAGCGTAGACCGAGGCACTGGAAACACCATATATTTT. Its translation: CASSVDRGTGNTIYF.

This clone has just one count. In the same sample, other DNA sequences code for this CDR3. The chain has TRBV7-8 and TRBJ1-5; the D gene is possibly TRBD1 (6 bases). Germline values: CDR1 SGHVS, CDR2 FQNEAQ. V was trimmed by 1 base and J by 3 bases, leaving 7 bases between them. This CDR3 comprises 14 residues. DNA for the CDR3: TGTGCCAGCAGCTTAGGACAGGTCAATCAGCCCCAGCATTTT. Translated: CASSLGQVNQPQHF. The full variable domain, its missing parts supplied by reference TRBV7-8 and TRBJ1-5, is GAGVSQSPRYKVAKRGQDVALRCDPISGHVSLFWYQQALGQGPEFLTYFQNEAQLDKSGLPSDRFFAERPEGSVSTLKIQRTQQEDSAVYLCASSLGQVNQPQHFGDGTRLSIL.

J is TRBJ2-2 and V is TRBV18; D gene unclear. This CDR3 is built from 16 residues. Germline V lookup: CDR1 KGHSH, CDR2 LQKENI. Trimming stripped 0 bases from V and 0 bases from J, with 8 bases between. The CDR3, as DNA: TGTGCCAGCTCACCACCCGGAGTTCCGAACACCGGGGAGCTGTTTTTT. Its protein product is CASSPPGVPNTGELFF.

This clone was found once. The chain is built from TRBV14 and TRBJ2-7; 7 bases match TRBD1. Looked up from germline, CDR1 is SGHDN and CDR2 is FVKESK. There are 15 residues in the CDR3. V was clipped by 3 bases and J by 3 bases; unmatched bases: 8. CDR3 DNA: TGTGCCAGCAGCCAGGGGACAGCTTTTTTCTACGAGCAGTACTTC. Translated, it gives CASSQGTAFFYEQYF.

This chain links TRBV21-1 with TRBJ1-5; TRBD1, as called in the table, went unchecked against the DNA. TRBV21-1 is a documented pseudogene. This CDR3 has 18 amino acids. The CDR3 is CASSKGGRGGAGNQPQHF. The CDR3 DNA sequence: TGTGCCAGCAGCAAAGGGGGCAGGGGCGGCGCGGGCAATCAGCCCCAGCATTTT.

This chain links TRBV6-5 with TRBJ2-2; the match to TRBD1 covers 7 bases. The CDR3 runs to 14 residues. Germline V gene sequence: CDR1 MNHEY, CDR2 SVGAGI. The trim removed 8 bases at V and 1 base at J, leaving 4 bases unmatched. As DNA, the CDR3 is TGTGCCAGCTCCAGGGACAGGAACACCGGGGAGCTGTTTTTT. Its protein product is CASSRDRNTGELFF.

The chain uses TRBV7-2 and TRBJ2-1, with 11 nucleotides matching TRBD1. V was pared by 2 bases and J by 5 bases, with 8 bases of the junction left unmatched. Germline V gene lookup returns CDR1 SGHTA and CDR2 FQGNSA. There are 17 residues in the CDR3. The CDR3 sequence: CASSLRGQGVVNNEQFF. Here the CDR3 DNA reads TGTGCCAGCAGCTTACGGGGACAGGGGGTCGTGAACAATGAGCAGTTCTTC.